A selection of T cell receptor beta chains follows, all from one sample in a study of beta chain features in type 1 diabetes. Sequencing was performed with immunoSEQ multiplex PCR; in TCRdb, only in-frame clones are kept and a portion is missing. The data show around 15,000 clones, with roughly four fifths seen just once and more than 0.25% held by the top ten. Sequenced input: stem cell memory CD4+ T cells from blood. The receptors originated from a woman between 18 and 29 years old with type 1 diabetes. Both conserved end residues are part of each CDR3. A D gene is named only where the DNA matches it firmly. The size entry is marked missing in some rows and otherwise reads once, few, many or a size class.

v_gene	j_gene	d_gene	abundance	CDR3nt	CDR3aa
TRBV5-4	TRBJ2-2	TRBD2	few	TGTGCCAGCAGCCCCACAAGCGGGAGGTTCACCGGGGAGCTGTTTTTT	CASSPTSGRFTGELFF
TRBV16	TRBJ1-1	-	-	TGTGCCAGCAGAAAGGGGGAAAAGGGGGCTGAAGCTTTCTTT	CASRKGEKGAEAFF
TRBV7-9	TRBJ1-4	TRBD1	-	TGTGCCAGCAGCCAGCCTCGGGACAGGGCTCGTGCAAATGAAAAACTGTTTTTT	CASSQPRDRARANEKLFF
TRBV5-1	TRBJ2-2	TRBD1	-	TGCGCCAGCAGTACTACGGGACAGGAAAAGGGCGGGGAGCTGTTTTTT	CASSTTGQEKGGELFF
TRBV23-1	TRBJ1-6	-	-	TGCGCCAGCAGTCAACCGGGGTATAATTCACCCCTCCACTTT	CASSQPGYNSPLHF
TRBV9	TRBJ1-1	TRBD1	-	TGTGCCAGCAGCGCCAGACAGGGGGCGGACACTGAAGCTTTCTTT	CASSARQGADTEAFF
TRBV19	TRBJ2-1	-	-	TGTGCCAGTAGTATGACGGACAGCCCCATATCCTACAATGAGCAGTTCTTC	CASSMTDSPISYNEQFF
TRBV18	TRBJ2-2	TRBD2	-	TGTGCCAGCTCACCACCGGGTTTAACTAGCGGGACGAACACCGGGGAGCTGTTTTTT	CASSPPGLTSGTNTGELFF
TRBV7-2	TRBJ1-2	-	-	TGTGCCAGCAGCGCCCAGGGCCACTATGGCTACACCTTC	CASSAQGHYGYTF
TRBV14	TRBJ2-1	-	-	TGTGCCAGCAGCCAAGATAAGGGGCCAATAAGCTCCTACAATGAGCAGTTCTTC	CASSQDKGPISSYNEQFF
TRBV7-9	TRBJ2-1	TRBD2	few	TGTGCCAGCAGCCAAAGGGCTAGCGGGATTCGTGTTGAGCAGTTCTTC	CASSQRASGIRVEQFF
TRBV6-1	TRBJ1-5	TRBD1	once	TGTGCCAGCAGTGCCGGGGGGACAGGGAATCAGCCCCAGCATTTT	CASSAGGTGNQPQHF
TRBV7-2	TRBJ2-3	TRBD2	-	TGTGCCAGCAGCTTAGAACTAGCGCGCGTCTTGGATACGCAGTATTTT	CASSLELARVLDTQYF
TRBV5-1	TRBJ2-7	TRBD1	-	TGCGCCAGCCGAGGACAGGGGGCCCCTCAGCAGTACTTC	CASRGQGAPQQYF
TRBV5-1	TRBJ2-3	TRBD2	-	TGCGCCAGCAGTTTAGCGGGAGCAAGCACAGATACGCAGTATTTT	CASSLAGASTDTQYF
TRBV5-1	TRBJ2-3	TRBD1	-	TGCGCCAGCAGCTTGGCAATCGGACAGGGTACAGATACGCAGTATTTT	CASSLAIGQGTDTQYF
TRBV10-3	TRBJ2-7	TRBD1	-	TGTGCCATCAGGGCTGTCGGGACAGGGAGCGAGCAGTACTTC	CAIRAVGTGSEQYF
TRBV5-1	TRBJ1-2	TRBD1	-	TGCGCCAGCAGCTTGGAAGCAGGGGGACCCTATGGCTACACCTTC	CASSLEAGGPYGYTF
TRBV11-2	TRBJ2-1	-	-	TGTGCCAGCAGCTCCCGGGGTAACAATGAGCAGTTCTTC	CASSSRGNNEQFF
TRBV4-2	TRBJ2-7	TRBD2	few	TGTGCCAGCAGCCAAGCGGCGGGACTAGCGGGAGGGCCGATATACGAGCAGTACTTC	CASSQAAGLAGGPIYEQYF
TRBV18	TRBJ2-3	TRBD1	-	TGTGCCAGCTCACTACAGGGGGCGAACACAGATACGCAGTATTTT	CASSLQGANTDTQYF
TRBV2	TRBJ2-6	TRBD2	-	TGTGCCAGCTATACGGGGGGGGCGTCTGGGGCCAACGTCCTGACTTTC	CASYTGGASGANVLTF
TRBV29-1	TRBJ2-3	TRBD2	-	TGCAGCGTTGGGGTACTAGCGGGATCAGATACGCAGTATTTT	CSVGVLAGSDTQYF
TRBV7-9	TRBJ2-3	-	-	TGTGCCAGCAGCTTACGGGACACAGATACGCAGTATTTT	CASSLRDTDTQYF
TRBV19	TRBJ1-2	TRBD1	-	TGTGCCAGTAGTATCCGGGACAGGGGGCGGGATGGCTACACCTTC	CASSIRDRGRDGYTF
TRBV18	TRBJ1-4	-	-	TGTGCCAGCTCGTTATCACCAGTCCGGGGTAGCAATGAAAAACTGTTTTTT	CASSLSPVRGSNEKLFF
TRBV6-5	TRBJ1-5	-	once	TGTGCCAGCAGTTACGCGGGAGGGGATCAGCCCCAGCATTTT	CASSYAGGDQPQHF
TRBV4-2	TRBJ2-2	-	-	TGTGCCAGCAGCCAAGTTCGGGCCCAGCGGGACACCGGGGAGCTGTTTTTT	CASSQVRAQRDTGELFF
TRBV6-1	TRBJ1-2	-	-	TGTGCCAGCAGTGTGATGAGAAACCAGGGTGTTAACTATGGCTACACCTTC	CASSVMRNQGVNYGYTF
TRBV6-6	TRBJ1-1	-	-	TGTGCCAGCAGTTACGACGGTCGGAGGACTGAAGCTTTCTTT	CASSYDGRRTEAFF
TRBV7-2	TRBJ2-1	TRBD2	few	TGTGCCAGCAGCTTGGCCGGGACTAGCCTCTACAATGAGCAGTTCTTC	CASSLAGTSLYNEQFF
TRBV7-9	TRBJ1-1	-	-	TGTGCCAGCAGCTTACCCTATCAGAACACTGAAGCTTTCTTT	CASSLPYQNTEAFF
TRBV30	TRBJ1-4	-	once	TGTGCCTGGAGTGTAAATTCCTATGAAAAACTGTTTTTT	CAWSVNSYEKLFF
TRBV28	TRBJ1-2	-	-	TGTGCCAGCAGTTTAGTCCGCCCGGGGGGTCCTAACTATGGCTACACCTTC	CASSLVRPGGPNYGYTF
TRBV7-9	TRBJ2-1	TRBD2	-	TGTGCCAGCAGCTTAGTTGCGGGAGGATACTACAATGAGCAGTTCTTC	CASSLVAGGYYNEQFF
TRBV7-3	TRBJ2-5	TRBD1	-	TGTGCCAGCAGTGTTACAGGGGGCTACCAAGAGACCCAGTACTTC	CASSVTGGYQETQYF
TRBV9	TRBJ2-1	TRBD2	-	TGTGCCAGCAGCGTAGAATGGACGGGACTATACAATGAGCAGTTCTTC	CASSVEWTGLYNEQFF
TRBV19	TRBJ2-4	-	-	TGTGCCAGTAGTAGGGGGGATATTGTGGGCATTCAGTACTTC	CASSRGDIVGIQYF
TRBV28	TRBJ2-3	-	-	TGTGCCACCAGGGGGGGGCCGGATACGCAGTATTTT	CATRGGPDTQYF
TRBV29-1	TRBJ2-3	TRBD2	-	TGCAGCGCCGGACTAGTGATAGATACGCAGTATTTT	CSAGLVIDTQYF
TRBV4-2	TRBJ2-3	TRBD2	-	TGTGCCAGCAGCCCGACGACTAGCCGGCTCACAGATACGCAGTATTTT	CASSPTTSRLTDTQYF
TRBV5-1	TRBJ2-5	-	-	TGCGCCAGCAGCCCCGACCCCGAGCCGGGGGAACAGTACTTC	CASSPDPEPGEQYF
TRBV18	TRBJ2-1	-	-	TGTGCCAGCTCACCACTAGTAAGTGATGAGCAGTTCTTC	CASSPLVSDEQFF
TRBV9	TRBJ2-1	-	-	TGTGCCAGCAGCGCGACCGGGACTTCCTACAATGAGCAGTTCTTC	CASSATGTSYNEQFF
TRBV7-2	TRBJ1-4	-	once	TGTGCCAGCAGCTTAGTCTTTAGTGAAAAACTGTTTTTT	CASSLVFSEKLFF
TRBV6-6	TRBJ1-1	TRBD1	few	TGTGCCAGCAGGCCCGGACAGGGGATGATGAACACTGAAGCTTTCTTT	CASRPGQGMMNTEAFF
TRBV6-6	TRBJ1-1	TRBD1	-	TGTGCCAGCAGTTACACGGGACAGGGGAACACTGAAGCTTTCTTT	CASSYTGQGNTEAFF